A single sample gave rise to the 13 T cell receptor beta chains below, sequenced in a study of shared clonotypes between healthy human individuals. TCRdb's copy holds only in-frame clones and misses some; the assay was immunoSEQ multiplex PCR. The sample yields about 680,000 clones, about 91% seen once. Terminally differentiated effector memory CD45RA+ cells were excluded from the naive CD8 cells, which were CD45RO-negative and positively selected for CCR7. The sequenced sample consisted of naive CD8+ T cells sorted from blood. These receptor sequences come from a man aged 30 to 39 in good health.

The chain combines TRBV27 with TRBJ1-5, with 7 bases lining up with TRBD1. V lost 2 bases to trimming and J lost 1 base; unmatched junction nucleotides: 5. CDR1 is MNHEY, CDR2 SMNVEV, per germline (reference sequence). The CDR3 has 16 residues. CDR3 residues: CASSLIGGESNQPQHF. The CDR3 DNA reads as TGTGCCAGCAGTTTAATAGGGGGCGAAAGCAATCAGCCCCAGCATTTT.

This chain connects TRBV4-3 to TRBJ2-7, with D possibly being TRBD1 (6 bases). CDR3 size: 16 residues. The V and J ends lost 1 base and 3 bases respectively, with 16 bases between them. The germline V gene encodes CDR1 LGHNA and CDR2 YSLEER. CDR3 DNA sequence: TGCGCCAGCAGCCAAGTACAGGACAGAGTTTTCTACGAGCAGTACTTC. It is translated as CASSQVQDRVFYEQYF.

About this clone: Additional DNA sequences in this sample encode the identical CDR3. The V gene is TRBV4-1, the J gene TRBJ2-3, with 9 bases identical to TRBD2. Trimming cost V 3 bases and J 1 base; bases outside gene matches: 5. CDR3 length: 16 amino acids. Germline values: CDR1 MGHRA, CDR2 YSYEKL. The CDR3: CASSQVAGVGTDTQYF. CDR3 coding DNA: TGCGCCAGCAGCCAGGTAGCGGGAGTTGGCACAGATACGCAGTATTTT.

Here the CDR3 DNA reads TGTGCCAGCAGCGGGTCTGAAGCTTTCTTT. Encoded protein: CASSGSEAFF. The rearrangement uses TRBV11-2 and TRBJ1-1; D not resolved. The CDR3 sequence is 10 residues long. V was cut by 5 bases and J by 6 bases, with 4 bases left in between. Germline loops: CDR1 SGHAT, CDR2 FQNNGV.

The CDR3 DNA reads TGTGCCGTCCGGGACTCTGGAAACACCATATATTTT. Translating gives CAVRDSGNTIYF. The rearrangement uses TRBV2 and TRBJ1-3; no clear D. The germline V and J ends were trimmed by 11 bases and 0 bases, with 8 bases remaining between them. Germline V gene sequence: CDR1 SNHLY, CDR2 FYNNEI. The CDR3 covers 12 residues.

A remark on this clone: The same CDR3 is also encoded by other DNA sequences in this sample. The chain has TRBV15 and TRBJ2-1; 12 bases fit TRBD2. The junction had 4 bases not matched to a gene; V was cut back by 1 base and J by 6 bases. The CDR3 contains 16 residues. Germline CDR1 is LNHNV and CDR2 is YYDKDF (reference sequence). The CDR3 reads CATSRGTSGKRNEQFF. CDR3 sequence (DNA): TGTGCCACCAGCAGAGGGACTAGCGGGAAACGCAATGAGCAGTTCTTC.

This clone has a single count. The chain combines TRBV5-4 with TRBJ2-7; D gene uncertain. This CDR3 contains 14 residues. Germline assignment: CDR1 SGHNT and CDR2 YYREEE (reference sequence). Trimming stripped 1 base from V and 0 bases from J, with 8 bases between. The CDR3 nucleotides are TGTGCCAGCAGCTTGTCTGAGGACTCCTACGAGCAGTACTTC. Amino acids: CASSLSEDSYEQYF.

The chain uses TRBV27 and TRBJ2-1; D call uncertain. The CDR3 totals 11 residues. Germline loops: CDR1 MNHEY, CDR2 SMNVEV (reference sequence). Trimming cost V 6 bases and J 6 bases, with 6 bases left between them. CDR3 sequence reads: CASRAGNEQFF. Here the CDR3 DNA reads TGTGCCAGCAGAGCAGGCAATGAGCAGTTCTTC.

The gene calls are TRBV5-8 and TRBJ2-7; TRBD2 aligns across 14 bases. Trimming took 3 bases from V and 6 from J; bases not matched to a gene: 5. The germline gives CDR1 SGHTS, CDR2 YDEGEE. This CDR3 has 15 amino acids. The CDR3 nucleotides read TGTGCCAGCAGCTCCGGACTAGCGGGAGGCGGCGAGCAGTACTTC. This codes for CASSSGLAGGGEQYF.

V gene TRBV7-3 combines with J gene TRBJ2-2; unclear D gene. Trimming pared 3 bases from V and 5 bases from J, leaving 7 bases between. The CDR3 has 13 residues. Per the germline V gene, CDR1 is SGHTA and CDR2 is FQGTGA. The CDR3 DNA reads TGTGCCAGCAGCTTTTGGGCTACCGGGGAGCTGTTTTTT. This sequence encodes CASSFWATGELFF.

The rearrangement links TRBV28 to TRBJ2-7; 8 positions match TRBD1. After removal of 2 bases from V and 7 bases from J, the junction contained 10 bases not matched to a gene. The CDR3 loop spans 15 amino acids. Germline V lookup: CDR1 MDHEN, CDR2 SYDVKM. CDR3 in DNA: TGTGCCAGCAGTTTACTCGGGACAGGAGAAATAGAGCAGTACTTC. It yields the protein CASSLLGTGEIEQYF.

The CDR3 spells CASGGAEHYGYTF. CDR3 bases: TGTGCCAGTGGGGGAGCGGAGCACTATGGCTACACCTTC. The chain combines TRBV2 with TRBJ1-2; possible D gene TRBD1, 5 bases. This CDR3 region has 13 residues. V was shortened by 9 bases and J by 3 bases, with 14 bases between the two germline ends. Germline values: CDR1 SNHLY, CDR2 FYNNEI. Based on the CDR3 plus reference TRBV2 and TRBJ1-2, the full variable domain is EPEVTQTPSHQVTQMGQEVILRCVPISNHLYFYWYRQILGQKVEFLVSFYNNEISEKSEIFDDQFSVERPDGSNFTLKIRSTKLEDSAMYFCASGGAEHYGYTFGSGTRLTVV.

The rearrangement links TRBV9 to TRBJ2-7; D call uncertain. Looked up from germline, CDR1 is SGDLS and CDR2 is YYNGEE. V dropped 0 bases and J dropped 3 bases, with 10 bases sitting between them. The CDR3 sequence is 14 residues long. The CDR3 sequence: CASSVGNRFYEQYF. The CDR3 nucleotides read TGTGCCAGCAGCGTAGGTAATAGATTCTACGAGCAGTACTTC.